The clone carrying this T cell receptor (beta chain) was observed a few times. Its antigen remains unknown. It was autoimmune disease history or systemic immunosuppression that excluded patients. The data were obtained in a study of OX40 agonist ivuxolimab in advanced cancers. Sequenced by immunoSEQ multiplex PCR; TCRdb stores in-frame clones only, minus some. The table lists about 120,000 clones, 80% to 90% of them singletons. Whole-study results and caveats: The work left the antigen specificity of expanded peripheral T cells undetermined. Average numbers of expanded clones were greater in CD8+ T cells than in CD4+.

The sequencing here drew on CD4+ or CD8+ T cells sorted from blood, taken in a trial of the OX40 agonist ivuxolimab. The clonotype originates from an adult with an advanced solid tumor such as melanoma, head and neck, liver or kidney cancer.

The CDR3 DNA sequence: TGTGCCAGCAGCGTATCCCCGGGACAGGGGAGGGAAGAGCAGTACTTC. It translates to CASSVSPGQGREEQYF. This sequence joins TRBV9 and TRBJ2-7; 10 bases align to TRBD1. The CDR3 loop spans 16 amino acids. V lost 1 base to trimming and J lost 7 bases; unmatched junction nucleotides: 11. Germline CDR1 reads SGDLS; CDR2 reads YYNGEE.